This T cell receptor beta chain was captured by sequencing in a study of cytomegalovirus exposure and HLA in healthy donors. There were likely unrecorded immune exposures, though donors were nominally healthy when sampled. In the case of this clone: Its antigen is unidentified.

Study-wide findings and caveats: In a later analysis, HLA-C alleles had the fewest associated TCRs, DRB1 alleles the most. In a later analysis, TCR beta V- and J-gene trimming showed a link to a missense DCLRE1C variant.

Vbeta (60) and Jbeta (13) primers were used in the PCR. Generated by immunoSEQ multiplex PCR, the TCRdb table keeps only in-frame clones and is missing some. The table records under 200,000 clones, roughly two thirds of them present only once. The sequence was collected from a woman aged 40 to 55 in good health and CMV-seropositive. The sample taken for sequencing was PBMCs.

This CDR3 is CSVEDRTSADYEQYF. In nucleotides, the CDR3 is TGCAGCGTTGAAGATCGGACTAGCGCCGACTACGAGCAGTACTTC. The V call is TRBV29-1, the J call TRBJ2-7; TRBD2 aligns across 9 bases. Looked up from germline, CDR1 is SQVTM and CDR2 is ANQGSEA. The CDR3 runs to 15 residues. Germline trimming cut 0 bases from V and 3 bases from J; bases unmatched to any gene: 6.